This T cell receptor (beta chain) is drawn from a study of vaccination and CD4 T cells after COVID-19 (dated by TCRdb to 2022 to 2024). About the study as a whole: SARS-CoV-2 positivity had been established in the convalescent patients by nasal swab PCR, and mild disease was recorded in several of these patients and severe disease in one. Each participant got two doses of either the Pfizer-BioNTech BNT162b2 vaccine (n=8) or the Moderna mRNA-1273 vaccine (n=2). Post-COVID blood samples were collected from convalescent patients a median of approximately 100 days after diagnosis, with a range of about 30 to 170 days. In ten to eleven COVID-19 convalescent patients and several infection-naive healthy vaccine recipients, the spike-specific CD4+ TCR repertoire before mRNA vaccination was compared with the repertoire after mRNA vaccination. Overlapping spike peptide pools from SARS-CoV-2 and from the common cold coronaviruses HCoV-NL63, HCoV-OC43 and HCoV-229E were used as culture stimuli. The convalescent cohort included six males and four females, with two Hispanic individuals, seven Caucasians, two Asians and one multiracial person. Post-vaccine blood samples were obtained a median of approximately 74 days after the second vaccine dose, with a range of roughly 14 to 241 days. Control cultures received a CEFX viral epitope pool as the positive control, an HIV-1 Nef peptide pool as the negative control, or no peptide. Three convalescent patients gave samples both early after vaccination (day 14) and late after vaccination (days 161 to 241).

This clonotype was detected only a few times. The antigen this receptor binds is unknown. Base qualities are not at hand, and no much larger clone is one base apart. Libraries were constructed by PCR. TCR sequencing of DNA from cultured CD4+ T cells used the Oncomine TCR Beta short-read assay at the Johns Hopkins FTIC core. The QIAamp micro DNA kit was used to extract genomic DNA from the cultured CD4+ T cells. The Oncomine TCR Beta libraries from cultured CD4+ T cells were pooled using unique dual indexes and then sequenced on an Illumina iSeq 100. The study's own analysis went as follows. Non-productive sequences were removed, and CDR3s that did not start with C, did not end with F or W, or were shorter than 7 amino acids were discarded. The MANAFEST web application identified antigen-specific clonotypes by comparing peptide-stimulated wells against reference wells and other culture wells. To be called positive, a clone needed an FDR below 0.05, an odds ratio above 5, and a productive frequency above 0.1% in at least two of three replicate wells. A clonotype counted as cross-reactive if it showed significant expansion both in the SARS-CoV-2 spike wells and in at least one common cold coronavirus spike condition. Using R version 3.6.1, CDR3 homology was evaluated through Levenshtein distances (stringdist) along with unrooted phylogenetic trees (ape). In TCRdb, the public reads were trimmed at Q25 with fastp and aligned with MiXCR, with productive beta chains retained. Each record represents a unique CDR3 protein, reported with the most common genes and DNA among its rows. What appears here as the V and J calls and clone size reflects TCRdb's work, not the paper's. The sample profile shows around 23,000 distinct CDR3 sequences; about 40% of them were found once. 3.5% to 5% of the sample rests with the top ten.

The time point label for this specimen denotes: late sampling 161 to 241 days after vaccination in a few convalescent patients. The treatment or condition label for this specimen denotes: roughly nine-day PBMC culture with coronavirus spike peptide pools or control peptides (ViraFEST assay). The ViraFEST assay, used in the study, expanded antigen-specific T cells with peptide pools and then identified the expanded clonotypes through TCR sequencing. Positive SARS-CoV-2 PCR tests in the convalescent patients dated from March to December 2020, before Alpha, Beta and Delta variants emerged in the United States. Each well held two million PBMCs cultured with roughly 10 ug/ml peptide pools in IMDM containing around 5.5% human AB serum and 10 IU/ml IL-2. On days 3 and 7, half of the culture medium was replaced with fresh IL-2-containing medium. After around 11 days of culture, CD4+ T cells were isolated by negative selection using the EasySep CD4+ T cell isolation kit. Ficoll-Paque Plus gradient centrifugation was used to isolate PBMCs from whole blood, and the isolated PBMCs were then either used fresh or cryopreserved at -140C. Culture conditions were generally each tested in triplicate wells.

Trimming at the junction amounts to 4 bases on V and 5 bases on J, and the germline ends lie 18 bases apart. From the cysteine up to the phenylalanine, the CDR3 has a length of 15 residues. The entry retains the CDR3 DNA only, 45 bases that are in frame from base 1. From the germline V gene (reference sequence), CDR1 is SEHNR and CDR2 is FQNEAQ. The study at large found these results: In convalescent patients, a median about 86% of post-vaccine SARS-CoV-2-reactive clones were detected only after vaccination, and vaccine-specific priming was suggested by this finding. Although the median number of SARS-CoV-2-reactive clonotypes went up from fewer than 25 after infection to some 38 after vaccination, the increase was not significant. Relatively few convalescent patients were included in the study, and early timepoints after natural infection were not analyzed. Of the vaccine-specific clones found in convalescent patients, nearly all (304 of 307) were mono-reactive for SARS-CoV-2 spike instead of being cross-reactive with common cold coronaviruses.

Here the sequenced sample was CD4+ T cells from blood, cultured in vitro, taken about 7 months after SARS-CoV-2 vaccination. The chain joins TRBV7-9 to TRBJ2-7, with TRBD2 as a weak D call on 5 bases. The TCR comes from a human donor who had recovered from COVID-19. The CDR3 amino acid sequence is: CASSSYPLGADEQYF. The nucleotides are TGTGCCAGCAGCTCCTATCCTCTGGGAGCCGACGAGCAGTACTTC.